Many counts were recorded for the clone carrying this TCR beta chain. The antigen is undetermined. Bulk tumor genomic DNA (around 600 ng per sample) served as template. From each primary tumor, several far-apart biopsies were obtained during surgery. Curative surgery was undertaken by patients, who had untreated, newly diagnosed non-small cell lung cancer. These data belong to a study of immune heterogeneity within non-small cell lung tumors. Study-wide context: Squamous cell carcinomas accounted for 4 of the tumors, non-squamous carcinomas for roughly 10, and 1 was not otherwise specified. Study-wide points: Individual patients' high-frequency T-cell receptor beta clonotypes were largely distinct from one another.

The CDR3 is 13 residues long. Germline CDR1 is MNHNS and CDR2 is SASEGT. V shed 6 bases and J shed 7 bases, with 16 bases lying between them. It was a multiplex PCR that amplified TCR beta CDR3, with 32 V and 13 J primers. TCRdb independently ran MiXCR on the multiplex PCR reads; one entry per CDR3 protein. Of tens of thousands of distinct CDR3 sequences in the sample, around 26% are singletons; the top ten hold less than 4.5%. The rearrangement uses TRBV6-1 and TRBJ2-7; D ambiguous. Sequenced sample: lung tumor tissue. This receptor was obtained from a man aged 35 to 55 with non-small cell lung cancer. As DNA, the CDR3 is TGTGCCAGCAGCGCCCCGGGTGGGTTAGAGCAGTACTTC. Encoded protein: CASSAPGGLEQYF.